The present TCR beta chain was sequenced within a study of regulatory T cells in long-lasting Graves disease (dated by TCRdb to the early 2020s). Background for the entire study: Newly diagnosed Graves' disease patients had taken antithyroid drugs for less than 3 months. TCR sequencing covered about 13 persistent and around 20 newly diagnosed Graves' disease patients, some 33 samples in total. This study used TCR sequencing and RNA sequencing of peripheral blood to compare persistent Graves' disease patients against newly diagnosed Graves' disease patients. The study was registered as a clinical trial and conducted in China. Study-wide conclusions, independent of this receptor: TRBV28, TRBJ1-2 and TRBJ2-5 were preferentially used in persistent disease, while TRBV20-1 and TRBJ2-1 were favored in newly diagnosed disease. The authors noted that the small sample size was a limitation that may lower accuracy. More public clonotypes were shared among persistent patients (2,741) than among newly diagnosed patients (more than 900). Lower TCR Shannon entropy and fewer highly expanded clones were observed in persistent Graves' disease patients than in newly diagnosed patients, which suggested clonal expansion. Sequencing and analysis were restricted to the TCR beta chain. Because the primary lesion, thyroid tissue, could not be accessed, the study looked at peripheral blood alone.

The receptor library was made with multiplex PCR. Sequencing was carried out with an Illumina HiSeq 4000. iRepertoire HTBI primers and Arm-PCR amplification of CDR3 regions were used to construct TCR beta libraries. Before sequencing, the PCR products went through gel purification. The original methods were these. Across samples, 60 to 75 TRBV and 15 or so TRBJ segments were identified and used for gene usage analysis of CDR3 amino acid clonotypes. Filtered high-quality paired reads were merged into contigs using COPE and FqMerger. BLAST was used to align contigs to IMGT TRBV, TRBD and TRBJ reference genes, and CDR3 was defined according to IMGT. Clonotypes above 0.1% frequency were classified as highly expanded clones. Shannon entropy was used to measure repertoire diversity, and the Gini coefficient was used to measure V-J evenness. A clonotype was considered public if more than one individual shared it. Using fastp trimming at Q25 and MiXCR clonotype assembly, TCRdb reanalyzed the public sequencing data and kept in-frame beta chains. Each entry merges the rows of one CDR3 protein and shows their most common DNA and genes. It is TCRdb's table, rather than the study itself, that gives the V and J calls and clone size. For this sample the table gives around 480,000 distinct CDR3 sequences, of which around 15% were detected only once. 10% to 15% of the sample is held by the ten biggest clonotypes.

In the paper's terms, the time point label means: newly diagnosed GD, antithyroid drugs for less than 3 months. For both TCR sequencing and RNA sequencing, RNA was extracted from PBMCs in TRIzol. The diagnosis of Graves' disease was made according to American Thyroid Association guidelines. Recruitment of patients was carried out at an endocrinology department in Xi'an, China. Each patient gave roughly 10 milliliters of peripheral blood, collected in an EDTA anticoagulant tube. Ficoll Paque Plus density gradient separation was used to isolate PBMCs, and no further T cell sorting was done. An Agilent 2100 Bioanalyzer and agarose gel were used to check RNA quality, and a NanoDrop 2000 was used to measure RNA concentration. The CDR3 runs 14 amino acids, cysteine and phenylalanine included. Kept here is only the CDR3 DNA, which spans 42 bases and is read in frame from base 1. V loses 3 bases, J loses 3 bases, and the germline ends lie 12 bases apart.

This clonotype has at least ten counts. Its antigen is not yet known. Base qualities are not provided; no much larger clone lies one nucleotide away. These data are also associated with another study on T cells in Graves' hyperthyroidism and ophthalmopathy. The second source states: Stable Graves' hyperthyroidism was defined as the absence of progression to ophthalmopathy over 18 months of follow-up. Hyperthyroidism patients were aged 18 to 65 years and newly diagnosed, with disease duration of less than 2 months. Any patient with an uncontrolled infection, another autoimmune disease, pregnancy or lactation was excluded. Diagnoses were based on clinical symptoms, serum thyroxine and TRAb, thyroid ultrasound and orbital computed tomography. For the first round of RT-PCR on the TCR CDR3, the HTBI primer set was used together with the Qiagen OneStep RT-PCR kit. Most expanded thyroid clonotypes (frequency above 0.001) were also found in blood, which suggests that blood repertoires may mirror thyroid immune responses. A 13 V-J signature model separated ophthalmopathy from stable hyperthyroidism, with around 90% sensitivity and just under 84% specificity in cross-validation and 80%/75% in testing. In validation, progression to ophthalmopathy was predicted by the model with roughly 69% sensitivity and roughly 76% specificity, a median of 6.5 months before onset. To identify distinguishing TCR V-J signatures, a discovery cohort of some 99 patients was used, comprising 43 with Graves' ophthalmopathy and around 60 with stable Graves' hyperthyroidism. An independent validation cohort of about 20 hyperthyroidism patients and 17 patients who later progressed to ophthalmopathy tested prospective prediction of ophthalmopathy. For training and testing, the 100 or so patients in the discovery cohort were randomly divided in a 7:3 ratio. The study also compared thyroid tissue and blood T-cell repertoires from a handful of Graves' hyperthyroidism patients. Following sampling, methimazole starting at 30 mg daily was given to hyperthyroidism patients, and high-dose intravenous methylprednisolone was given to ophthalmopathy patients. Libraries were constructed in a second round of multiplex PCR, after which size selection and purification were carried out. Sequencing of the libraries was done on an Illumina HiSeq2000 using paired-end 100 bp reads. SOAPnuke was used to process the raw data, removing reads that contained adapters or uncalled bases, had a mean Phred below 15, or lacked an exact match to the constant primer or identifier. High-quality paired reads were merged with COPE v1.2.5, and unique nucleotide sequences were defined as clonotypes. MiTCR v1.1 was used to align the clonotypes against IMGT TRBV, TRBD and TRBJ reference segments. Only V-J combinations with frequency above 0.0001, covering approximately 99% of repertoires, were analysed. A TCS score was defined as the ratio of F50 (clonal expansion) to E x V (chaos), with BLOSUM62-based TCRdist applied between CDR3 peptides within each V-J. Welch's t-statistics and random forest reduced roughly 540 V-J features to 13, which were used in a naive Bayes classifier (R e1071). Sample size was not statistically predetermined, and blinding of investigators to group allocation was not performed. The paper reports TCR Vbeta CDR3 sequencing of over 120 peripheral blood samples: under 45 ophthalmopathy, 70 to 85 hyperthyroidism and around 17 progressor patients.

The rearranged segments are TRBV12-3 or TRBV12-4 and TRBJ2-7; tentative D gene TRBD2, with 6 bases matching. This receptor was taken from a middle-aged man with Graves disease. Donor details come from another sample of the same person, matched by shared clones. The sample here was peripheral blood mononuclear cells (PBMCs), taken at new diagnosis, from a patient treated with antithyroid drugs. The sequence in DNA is TGTGCCAGCAGTTTCGGGGGTTCTATCTACGAGCAGTACTTC. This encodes CASSFGGSIYEQYF.